This T cell receptor beta chain is from a study of T cell changes during pregnancy in multiple sclerosis. This clone was seen only once. Trimming removed 7 bases from V and 8 bases from J; junction bases left unmatched: 12. The CDR3 loop spans 16 amino acids. Germline V gives CDR1 SEHNR, CDR2 FQNEAQ (reference sequence). Assay used: immunoSEQ multiplex PCR; TCRdb lists only in-frame clones, some missing. The data show roughly 63,000 clones, roughly 93% seen once. Material: CD8+ T cells from peripheral blood mononuclear cells, obtained in the second trimester of pregnancy. The receptor's source is a female donor with multiple sclerosis, enrolled in a pregnancy study. The rearrangement links TRBV7-9 to TRBJ2-1; 12 positions match TRBD2. DNA for the CDR3: TGTGCCAGCAACGGAGGGACTAGCGGGCGGAGGGATGAGCAGTTCTTC. This gives the protein CASNGGTSGRRDEQFF.